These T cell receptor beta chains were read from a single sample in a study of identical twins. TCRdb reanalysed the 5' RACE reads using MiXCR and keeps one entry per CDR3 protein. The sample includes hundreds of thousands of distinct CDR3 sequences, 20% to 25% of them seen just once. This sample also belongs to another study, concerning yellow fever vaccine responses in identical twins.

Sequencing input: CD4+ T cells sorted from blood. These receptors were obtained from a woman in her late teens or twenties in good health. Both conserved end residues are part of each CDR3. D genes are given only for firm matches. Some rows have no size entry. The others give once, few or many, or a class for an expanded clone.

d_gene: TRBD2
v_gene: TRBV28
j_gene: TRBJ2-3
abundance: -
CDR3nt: TGTGCCAGCAGTTTCCTAGCGGGAGGGCCCTCGGCAGATACGCAGTATTTT
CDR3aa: CASSFLAGGPSADTQYF

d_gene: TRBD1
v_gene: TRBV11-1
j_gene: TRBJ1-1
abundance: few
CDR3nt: TGTGCCAGCAGCCGAATCCCCAATAGACAGGGATGGATGAACACTGAAGCTTTCTTT
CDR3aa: CASSRIPNRQGWMNTEAFF

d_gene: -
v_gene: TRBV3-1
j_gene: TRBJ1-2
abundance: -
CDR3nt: TGTGCCAGCAGCCAAGCGCCTGGCCGTGGCTATGGCTACACCTTC
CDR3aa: CASSQAPGRGYGYTF

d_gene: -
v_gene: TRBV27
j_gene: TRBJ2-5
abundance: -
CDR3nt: TGTGCCAGCAGTTTCTCGACGTTCACGCGGAAGGAGACCCAGTACTTC
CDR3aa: CASSFSTFTRKETQYF

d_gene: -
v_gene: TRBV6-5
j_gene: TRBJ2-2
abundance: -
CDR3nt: TGTGCCAGCAGTTACTGGCCCGGGGAGCTGTTTTTT
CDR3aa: CASSYWPGELFF

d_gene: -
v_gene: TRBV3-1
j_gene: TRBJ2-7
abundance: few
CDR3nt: TGTGCCAGCAGCCAAAATTTACGCTACGAGCAGTACTTC
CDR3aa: CASSQNLRYEQYF

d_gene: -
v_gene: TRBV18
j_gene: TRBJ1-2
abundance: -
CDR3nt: TGTGCCAGCTCACCCGATGGCTACACCTTC
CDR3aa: CASSPDGYTF

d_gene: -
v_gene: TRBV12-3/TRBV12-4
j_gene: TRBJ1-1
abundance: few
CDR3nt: TGTGCCAGCAGCCGTCCCAGCCGGACTTTCTTT
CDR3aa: CASSRPSRTFF

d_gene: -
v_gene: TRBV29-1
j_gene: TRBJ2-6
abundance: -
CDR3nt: TGCAGCGTCCGAGCCGGAAGCTCTGGGGCCAACGTCCTGACTTTC
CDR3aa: CSVRAGSSGANVLTF

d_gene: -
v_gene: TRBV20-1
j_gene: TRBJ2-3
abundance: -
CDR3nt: TGCAGTGCTAGAGCTCCAGGACGGACCAGCACAGATACGCAGTATTTT
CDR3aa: CSARAPGRTSTDTQYF

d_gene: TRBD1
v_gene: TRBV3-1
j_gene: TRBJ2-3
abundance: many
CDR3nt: TGTGCCAGCAGCCGACAGGGTAGCACAGATACGCAGTATTTT
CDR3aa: CASSRQGSTDTQYF

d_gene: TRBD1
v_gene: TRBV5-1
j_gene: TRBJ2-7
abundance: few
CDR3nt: TGCGCCAGCAGCAGCCGTGCCTCCGGACAGGGCTATGTGAACGAGCAGTACTTC
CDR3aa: CASSSRASGQGYVNEQYF

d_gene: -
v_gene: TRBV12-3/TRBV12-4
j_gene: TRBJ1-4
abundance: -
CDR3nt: TGTGCCAGCAGCAGCGCGGGAACAACTAATGAAAAACTGTTTTTT
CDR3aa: CASSSAGTTNEKLFF

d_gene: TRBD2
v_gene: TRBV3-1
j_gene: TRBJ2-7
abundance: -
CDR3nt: TGTGCCAGCAGACCTACTAGCGGGAGGCAGACCTACGAGCAGTACTTC
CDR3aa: CASRPTSGRQTYEQYF

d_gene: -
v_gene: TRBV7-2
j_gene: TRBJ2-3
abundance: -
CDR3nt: TGTGCCAGCAGCCCGGACAGCCAGCGGGATACGCAGTATTTT
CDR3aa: CASSPDSQRDTQYF

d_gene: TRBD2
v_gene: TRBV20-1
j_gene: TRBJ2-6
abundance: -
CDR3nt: TGCTGTGCTAGGGTGACTAGCGGGGTGGCCGGGGCCAACGTCCTGACTTTC
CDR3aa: CCARVTSGVAGANVLTF

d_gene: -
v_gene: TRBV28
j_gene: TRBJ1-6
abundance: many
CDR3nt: TGTGCCAGCAGTTTAGGGGGGTCGGGTTCACCCCTCCACTTT
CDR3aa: CASSLGGSGSPLHF

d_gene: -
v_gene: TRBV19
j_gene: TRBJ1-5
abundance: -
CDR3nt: TGTGCCAGTAGGTACACCCGCAATCAGCCCCAGCATTTT
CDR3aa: CASRYTRNQPQHF

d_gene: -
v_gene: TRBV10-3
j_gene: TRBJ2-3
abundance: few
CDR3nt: TGTGCCATCAGACCGGCCTGGGCGGGGTTGACAGATACGCAGTATTTT
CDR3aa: CAIRPAWAGLTDTQYF

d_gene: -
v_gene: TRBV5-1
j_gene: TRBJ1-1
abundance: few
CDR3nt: TGCGCCAGCAGACGAAGGGGGGGCACTGAAGCTTTCTTT
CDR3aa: CASRRRGGTEAFF

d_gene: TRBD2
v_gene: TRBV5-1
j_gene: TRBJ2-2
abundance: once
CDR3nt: TGCGCCAGCGGCTCGGGACTAGCGGTGGACGGGGAGCTGTTTTTT
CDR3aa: CASGSGLAVDGELFF

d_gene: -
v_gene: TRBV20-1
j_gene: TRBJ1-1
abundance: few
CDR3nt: TGCAGTGCCACGCGTTTGAGGAACGCTGAAGCTTTCTTT
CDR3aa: CSATRLRNAEAFF

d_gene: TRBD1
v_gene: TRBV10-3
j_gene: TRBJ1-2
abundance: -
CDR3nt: TGTGCCATCAGTGAGTCAGACAGGGGAGTCTATGGCTACACCTTC
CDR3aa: CAISESDRGVYGYTF

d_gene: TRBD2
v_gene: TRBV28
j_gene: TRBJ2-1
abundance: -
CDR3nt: TGTGCCAGCAGTGCTAGCGGGAGGTCCTACAATGAGCAGTTCTTC
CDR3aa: CASSASGRSYNEQFF

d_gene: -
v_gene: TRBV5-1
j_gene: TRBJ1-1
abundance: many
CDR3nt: TGCGCCAGCAGCTTGGATGGGCCCACTGAAGCTTTCTTT
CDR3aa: CASSLDGPTEAFF

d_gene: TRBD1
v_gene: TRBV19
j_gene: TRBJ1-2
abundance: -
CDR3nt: TGTGCCAGTAGTATCTACAGGGGTGACTATGGCTACACCTTC
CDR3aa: CASSIYRGDYGYTF

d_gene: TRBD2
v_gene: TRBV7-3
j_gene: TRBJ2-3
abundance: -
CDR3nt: TGTGCCAGCAGCCCACTAGCGGGAGCTTTATATGACACAGATACGCAGTATTTT
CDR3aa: CASSPLAGALYDTDTQYF

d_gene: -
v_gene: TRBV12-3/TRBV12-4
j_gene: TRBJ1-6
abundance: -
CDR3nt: TGTGCCAGCAGTTTTCAGGGGCAGAATTCACCCCTCCACTTT
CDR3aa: CASSFQGQNSPLHF